Below, 16 T cell receptor beta chains from the same sample are listed, as sequenced in a study of beta chain features in type 1 diabetes (dated by TCRdb to 2017 to 2018). The library was made by the immunoSEQ multiplex PCR assay. The entire amount of isolated RNA was reverse transcribed using the High Capacity cDNA Reverse Transcription Kit, so the sequenced TCRB transcripts were expressed ones. Imported from immuneACCESS, the table was reduced by TCRdb to in-frame sequences with V and J called. These copies leave out some clones; in studies compared against another copy, an unresolved V gene accounts for under half, and the cause of the remainder is not known. The sample data list 900,000 or so clones, and 15% to 20% of these were observed just once. Of the sample, 0.02% to 0.03% is held by the ten largest clones. The sample taken for sequencing was naive CD4+ T cells from blood. What this sample's cell subset or site label stands for: true naive CD4+ T cells. All receptors derive from a woman younger than 35 in good health.

This clone was seen more than once but under ten times. The chain links TRBV18 to TRBJ1-1; the D is unclear. The V end lost 3 bases, the J end lost 0 bases, and 17 bases lay between the germline ends. Germline CDR1 KGHSH, CDR2 LQKENI. This CDR3 region has 17 residues. The CDR3 loop reads CASSPIPPVFMNTEAFF. CDR3 DNA sequence: TGTGCCAGCTCACCCATCCCACCGGTCTTTATGAACACTGAAGCTTTCTTT. Based on the CDR3 plus reference TRBV18 and TRBJ1-1, the full variable domain is NAGVMQNPRHLVRRRGQEARLRCSPMKGHSHVYWYRQLPEEGLKFMVYLQKENIIDESGMPKERFSAEFPKEGPSILRIQQVVRGDSAAYFCASSPIPPVFMNTEAFFGQGTRLTVV.

Remarks on this clone: Other nucleotide sequences from this sample produce the same CDR3. The chain links TRBV18 to TRBJ1-1, with unresolved D. The germline gives CDR1 KGHSH, CDR2 LQKENI. The CDR3 extends over 13 amino acids. V lost 4 bases and J lost 1, with 7 bases in between. The CDR3: CASSQGANTEAFF. CDR3 DNA: TGTGCCAGCTCACAGGGAGCGAACACTGAAGCTTTCTTT.

This clone was observed a handful of times. The genes are TRBV5-1 and TRBJ2-3; 13 bases line up with TRBD2. Germline-derived CDR1 and CDR2 are SGHRS and YFSETQ. The CDR3 length is 18 residues. Trimming cost V 5 bases and J 4 bases; bases outside gene matches: 13. The CDR3 nucleotides read TGCGCCAGCAGTCCTCGGACTAGCGGGAGAGGTTGGTCAGATACGCAGTATTTT. This gives the protein CASSPRTSGRGWSDTQYF.

V and J are TRBV13 and TRBJ2-2; 8 bases align to TRBD2. V was clipped by 6 bases and J by 6 bases; unmatched bases: 9. Per germline, CDR1 PRHDT and CDR2 FYEKMQ (reference sequence). CDR3 length: 15 amino acids. As DNA, the CDR3 is TGTGCCAGCAGGCAAGGGACTAGTCCATCCGGGGAGCTGTTTTTT. Protein: CASRQGTSPSGELFF.

The J gene is TRBJ2-2, the V gene TRBV7-2, with 10 nucleotides matching TRBD2. With 5 bases clipped from V and 5 bases from J, the junction kept 5 bases outside the gene matches. The CDR3 consists of 15 residues. Per germline, CDR1 SGHTA and CDR2 FQGNSA. The chain's CDR3 is CASSQGLAPTGELFF. The CDR3 DNA follows: TGTGCCAGCAGCCAGGGACTAGCGCCGACCGGGGAGCTGTTTTTT.

This clone was counted a single time. The V call is TRBV27, the J call TRBJ1-5; D perhaps matches TRBD1 (6 bases). Trimming shortened V by 4 bases and J by 8 bases, and 15 bases separated the two germline ends. Germline CDR1 reads MNHEY; CDR2 reads SMNVEV (reference sequence). The CDR3 loop spans 14 amino acids. CDR3 protein: CASSSLTGAKPQHF. DNA of the CDR3: TGTGCCAGCAGTTCGTTGACGGGGGCAAAGCCCCAGCATTTT.

The chain recombines TRBV6-5 with TRBJ2-7, with no clear D. Germline CDR1 is MNHEY and CDR2 is SVGAGI. V was pared by 7 bases and J by 9 bases, with 16 bases between. The CDR3 runs 12 residues. This chain's CDR3 is CASTNLVGPQYF. The CDR3 DNA reads TGTGCCAGCACCAACTTAGTAGGACCGCAGTACTTC.

There are a few counts of this clone. Other DNA sequences in this specimen translate into the identical CDR3. The chain combines TRBV28 with TRBJ2-1; TRBD2 agrees at 10 bases. Germline-derived CDR1 and CDR2 are MDHEN and SYDVKM. The CDR3 runs 13 residues. V shed 5 bases, J shed 8 bases, and the junction held 3 bases outside the gene matches. The CDR3 DNA follows: TGTGCCAGCAGTCTAGCGGGAGTCCATGAGCAGTTCTTC. This gives the protein CASSLAGVHEQFF.

This chain connects TRBV19 to TRBJ2-1; D is tentatively TRBD1 or TRBD2 (6 bases each). CDR1 LNHDA and CDR2 SQIVND come from the germline V gene (reference sequence). V shed 5 bases and J shed 9 bases, with 20 bases lying between them. This CDR3 is built from 15 residues. The DNA for the CDR3 is TGTGCCAGTAGTCCTTGGGGGGCAAGGTTCGGTGAGCAGTTCTTC. Encoded protein: CASSPWGARFGEQFF.

The chain links TRBV7-2 to TRBJ2-3; TRBD2 is a possible D gene (5 bases). The CDR3 contains 12 residues. Germline lookup yields CDR1 SGHTA and CDR2 FQGNSA. V lost 5 bases and J 6 bases, leaving 9 bases between the germline ends. The DNA for the CDR3 is TGTGCCAGCAGCCTCGGACTCGATACGCAGTATTTT. It specifies CASSLGLDTQYF.

In the case of this clone: The sample contains more than one DNA sequence encoding this CDR3. DNA of the CDR3: TGCGCCAGCAGCCGACAGGGAACCGGGGAGCTGTTTTTT. This translates into CASSRQGTGELFF. The V and J genes are TRBV5-1 and TRBJ2-2, with 7 nucleotides matching TRBD1. J was trimmed by 5 bases and V by 4 bases; bases with no gene match: 2. CDR1 SGHRS and CDR2 YFSETQ come from the germline V gene. CDR3 size: 13 residues.

This clone was seen only a few times. V usage is TRBV7-2 and J usage is TRBJ1-4; D call uncertain. CDR1 and CDR2 from the germline V gene are SGHTA and FQGNSA. The CDR3 has 16 amino acids. V was shortened by 2 bases and J by 5 bases, with 15 bases between the two germline ends. The CDR3 spells CASSLLPVQLNEKLFF. In nucleotides, the CDR3 is TGTGCCAGCAGCTTACTTCCCGTACAGTTAAATGAAAAACTGTTTTTT. The full variable domain, rest sourced from reference TRBV7-2 and TRBJ1-4, is GAGVSQSPSNKVTEKGKDVELRCDPISGHTALYWYRQSLGQGLEFLIYFQGNSAPDKSGLPSDRFSAERTGGSVSTLTIQRTQQEDSAVYLCASSLLPVQLNEKLFFGSGTQLSVL.

The table lists this clone with a few counts. The chain uses TRBV10-3 and TRBJ2-2, with TRBD1 identical over 7 bases. Germline loops: CDR1 ENHRY, CDR2 SYGVKD. V trimming: 10 bases; J trimming: 0 bases; junction bases outside the gene matches: 8. This CDR3 region has 15 residues. CDR3 in amino acids: CASRGQDANTGELFF. The CDR3 DNA reads TGTGCCAGCCGCGGACAGGACGCGAACACCGGGGAGCTGTTTTTT.

The chain combines TRBV18 with TRBJ2-3; no clear D. This CDR3 contains 15 residues. Germline loops: CDR1 KGHSH, CDR2 LQKENI. Between the trimmed V and J ends, which lost 1 base and 0 bases, there was a span of 8 bases. The CDR3 region is CASSPLPPSTDTQYF. CDR3 DNA: TGTGCCAGCTCACCACTCCCTCCTAGCACAGATACGCAGTATTTT.

This clone has just a few counts. V is TRBV4-3 and J is TRBJ1-2, with 8 bases aligning to TRBD1. The germline gives CDR1 LGHNA, CDR2 YSLEER. With V trimmed by 0 bases and J by 5 bases, 5 bases remained unmatched. The CDR3 has 15 amino acids. CDR3 sequence: CASSQETGAVYGYTF. The CDR3 DNA is TGCGCCAGCAGCCAAGAGACAGGGGCGGTATATGGCTACACCTTC.

The sample holds a few counts of this clone. The V call is TRBV12-5, the J call TRBJ1-1, with 7 bases aligning to TRBD1. This CDR3 spans 13 amino acids. CDR1 and CDR2 (germline): LGHNT, FRNRAP. Trimming took 3 bases from V and 4 from J; bases not matched to a gene: 2. The CDR3 spells CASGLRGPTEAFF. In DNA form, the CDR3 reads TGTGCTAGTGGTTTAAGGGGGCCCACTGAAGCTTTCTTT.